This T cell receptor beta chain was captured by sequencing in a study of identical twins. General study points: Out-of-frame alpha sequences that twins shared showed excess low generation probability.

TCRdb fed the 5' RACE reads into MiXCR, producing one record per CDR3 protein. The data show 200,000 to 300,000 distinct CDR3 sequences, with roughly 7.5% seen just once and over 5% held by the top ten. This clonotype came up many times. The antigen is unknown. CDR1 and CDR2 from the germline V gene are MDHEN and SYDVKM. CDR3 length equals 14 residues. The J segment lost 7 bases and the V segment lost 5 bases, leaving 4 bases of the junction unmatched. This sample was also put to use in a study of yellow fever vaccine responses in identical twins.

The genes are TRBV28 and TRBJ2-3; 12 bases are shared with TRBD2. This TCR was sampled from a young woman in good health. Source material: CD8+ T cells sorted from blood. The CDR3 region is CASSGTSGLHTQYF. Here the CDR3 DNA reads TGTGCCAGCAGTGGGACTAGCGGGCTGCATACGCAGTATTTT.